This T cell receptor (beta chain) was profiled in a study of CD8 T cells in ankylosing spondylitis (dated by TCRdb to 2017 to 2019). Regarding the complete study: The study profiled T cell receptor beta repertoires in healthy donors and ankylosing spondylitis patients to find disease-linked TCR variants. The whole study cohort included 95 to 130 healthy donors and about two dozen ankylosing spondylitis patients. Samples of peripheral blood were taken, and for ankylosing spondylitis patients, synovial fluid was collected as well. Study-wide conclusions, independent of this receptor: Some TCR beta motif variants had previously been reported in synovial fluid and blood of reactive arthritis patients, which suggested common disease-initiation mechanisms. Blood from ankylosing spondylitis patients appeared to be characterized by a TCR beta motif made up of under ten highly homologous amino acid variants. Significant enrichment of the disease-linked clones was reported in matched synovial fluid samples from ankylosing spondylitis patients. A CD8+ phenotype was shown by the disease-linked clones, which were found at relatively low frequencies in peripheral blood.

Sequences LGHDT (CDR1) and YNNKEL (CDR2) are obtained from the germline V gene (reference sequence). Clipping removes 4 bases from V and 4 bases from J, with 3 as the unmatched junction base count. The CDR3, from cysteine to phenylalanine, totals 13 residues. Here the CDR3 DNA is all that survives: 39 bases in frame from base 1. The run used an Illumina HiSeq 2500. Quantitative 5'-RACE with molecular barcodes was the method used to prepare the TCR beta libraries. The authors processed their data as follows. To identify disease-linked TCR variants, a new computational method was used, one built on a probabilistic model of VDJ rearrangement. Using fastp at Q25 and MiXCR, TCRdb reprocessed the public reads and kept productive beta chains. All rows with the same CDR3 protein become a single entry with the most common DNA and genes. The V and J calls and clone size are TCRdb's, not the authors'. The sample table holds 250,000 or so distinct CDR3 sequences, of which more than 20% were seen once. The ten most abundant clones make up 0.5% to 0.65% of the sample.

This clonotype was seen many times. Its antigen remains unidentified. Within one base of it there is no much larger clone, and no base qualities were kept. The source material was blood, either unsorted or a sorted T cell fraction (not recorded which). This sequence originates from a male donor with ankylosing spondylitis or in good health (not recorded which). The chain is encoded by TRBV3-1 joined to TRBJ2-5, with TRBD2 matching 7 junction bases. CDR3 region: CASSLGTTETQYF. Read as DNA, the sequence is TGTGCCAGCAGCCTTGGGACTACAGAGACCCAGTACTTC.